This is a list of T cell receptor beta chains from one sample in a study of blood T cell repertoires in COVID-19. Clones were sequenced by immunoSEQ multiplex PCR, and TCRdb holds only the in-frame ones, with some missing. Of tens of thousands of clones in the sample, 70% to 90% were seen once. The sequencing sample was made of peripheral blood. Receptor source: a man aged 45 to 65 with active COVID-19. Both conserved end residues are trimmed from each CDR3. D genes are given only for firm matches.

D gene	J gene	V gene	CDR3 protein
TRBD1	TRBJ1-1	TRBV19	ASIPGQGTEAF
TRBD1	.	TRBV5-4	ASTPGARGKYEQY
TRBD1	TRBJ1-2	TRBV14	ASSPLGNRGHHGYT
.	TRBJ1-1	TRBV27	ASSSSGTRNTEAF
.	TRBJ2-6	TRBV6-4	ASSFDQAGANVLT
.	TRBJ2-7	TRBV21-1	ASKTYIPGAPNPLGLWYEQY
TRBD1	TRBJ1-5	TRBV7-9	ASSLVVKQGAREPQH
.	TRBJ1-5	TRBV7-9	ASSPPGQGYQPQH
.	TRBJ2-7	TRBV9	ASSVAQQAVYEQY
.	TRBJ1-1	TRBV18	ASSPRGNTEAF
.	TRBJ2-7	TRBV6-5	ASSYPAYEQY
.	TRBJ2-7	TRBV18	ASSPPTSSYEQY
.	TRBJ1-6	TRBV30	AWRAQPNSPLH
TRBD1	TRBJ1-1	TRBV28	ASIPRQGWNTEAF
TRBD2	TRBJ2-3	TRBV3-1/TRBV3-2	ASSQAASGGADTQY
.	TRBJ1-2	TRBV6-1	ASSDDRVNYGYT
.	TRBJ1-3	TRBV5-4	ASSQAPSGNTIY
TRBD2	TRBJ2-1	TRBV29-1	SACLAAYNEQF
.	TRBJ1-5	TRBV24-1	ATKNGRAGVNQPQH
TRBD1	TRBJ2-2	TRBV7-2	ASSQRGQANTGELF
.	TRBJ1-6	TRBV3-1/TRBV3-2	ASSRSDGDNSPLH
.	TRBJ2-2	TRBV5-1	ASSGGYNTGELF
.	TRBJ1-2	TRBV5-6	ASSLGRDYGYT
TRBD1	TRBJ1-2	TRBV28	ASSFGDRVVYGYT
.	TRBJ1-1	TRBV15	ATSRDQTQAF
.	TRBJ2-5	TRBV5-1	ASSLRSGIQETQY
.	TRBJ1-2	TRBV7-2	ASSISQVNYGYT
.	TRBJ2-7	TRBV19	ARLARSYEQY
.	TRBJ2-5	TRBV10-3	ATHSQYQETQY
.	TRBJ2-7	TRBV14	ASSQVGGGAYEQY
.	TRBJ1-1	TRBV21-1	ASSKADPADTEAF
TRBD1	TRBJ1-2	TRBV12-3/TRBV12-4	ASGQEGGGYT
.	TRBJ2-4	TRBV5-1	ASSLGTPAKNIQY
.	TRBJ1-4	TRBV30	AWRQEEKLF
.	TRBJ1-2	TRBV12-3/TRBV12-4	ASSLQVMSGYT
.	TRBJ2-6	TRBV21-1	ARSPPRGSGANVLT
.	TRBJ2-5	TRBV5-6	ASSLNMGLETQY
.	TRBJ2-3	TRBV7-2	ASSLESYTDTQY
.	TRBJ1-3	TRBV5-1	ASSLDMPRAGNTIY
.	TRBJ1-2	TRBV14	ASSQAYRGGYT
TRBD1	TRBJ1-1	TRBV7-9	ASSATLGQGERAF
.	TRBJ1-3	TRBV6-1	ASSETASGNTIY
TRBD2	TRBJ2-5	TRBV5-6	ASSLRRGISETQY
.	TRBJ2-4	TRBV30	AWQGGGAASIQY
.	TRBJ2-7	TRBV27	ASSLRAGGSYEQY
.	TRBJ1-2	TRBV4-3	ASSQALQTGNYGYT
TRBD1	TRBJ1-2	TRBV7-8	ASSFGGQVGT
TRBD1	TRBJ1-1	TRBV19	ASSRQGDTEAF
.	TRBJ1-5	TRBV5-5	ASSLSGLGNQPQH
TRBD1	TRBJ2-2	TRBV11-3	ASSYGTGWDTGELF